The 4 T cell receptor beta chains reported below all come from one sample, sequenced in a study of cytomegalovirus exposure and HLA in healthy donors. The primer mix had 60 Vbeta and 13 Jbeta primers. Sequencing used immunoSEQ multiplex PCR; TCRdb keeps in-frame clones, though not all of them. The sample lists about 200,000 clones; around four fifths were seen once. Sequencing was carried out using PBMCs. These receptors all come from a woman between 40 and 55 years old in good health and CMV-seronegative.

V is TRBV28 and J is TRBJ1-2; D call uncertain. The CDR3 runs to 13 residues. Germline V CDR1 and CDR2: MDHEN, SYDVKM. The germline V and J ends were trimmed by 7 bases and 4 bases, with 13 bases remaining between them. The CDR3 DNA follows: TGTGCCAGCACTCCAGCCAGGATCTATGGCTACACCTTC. Its protein is CASTPARIYGYTF.

The chain employs TRBV9 and TRBJ1-5; D not certain. CDR3 size: 14 residues. In germline, CDR1 is SGDLS, CDR2 YYNGEE. The V and J ends lost 0 bases and 7 bases respectively, with 11 bases between them. CDR3 nucleotides: TGTGCCAGCAGCGTAGGCCCCTCGGGGCAGCCCCAGCATTTT. Translation gives CASSVGPSGQPQHF.

The genes are TRBV4-2 and TRBJ2-7, with TRBD2 matching 7 bases. Germline V gene lookup returns CDR1 LGHNA and CDR2 YNFKEQ. The CDR3 has 14 residues. Germline trimming cut 4 bases from V and 3 bases from J; bases unmatched to any gene: 6. This CDR3 is CASSPAGAYYEQYF. CDR3 sequence (DNA): TGTGCCAGCAGCCCCGCGGGAGCCTACTACGAGCAGTACTTC.

V is TRBV6-1 and J is TRBJ1-4; no clear D gene. V was shortened by 3 bases and J by 8 bases, with 13 bases between the two germline ends. Looked up from germline, CDR1 is MNHNS and CDR2 is SASEGT. This CDR3 is built from 14 residues. CDR3 in DNA: TGTGCCAGCAGTGATATCGGTAGAGGGGAAAAACTGTTTTTT. It yields the protein CASSDIGRGEKLFF.